These T cell receptor beta chains were read from a single sample in a study of graft-versus-host responses after intestinal transplantation. Using immunoSEQ multiplex PCR, the repertoire was profiled, and TCRdb retains in-frame clones only, with some absent. The table records approximately 130,000 clones, approximately 94% of them present only once. Their antigens are not known. Sample: unstimulated CD4+ T cells sorted from spleen or lymph node cells, taken before intestinal transplant. The receptors stem from a human donor who received an intestinal transplant. The CDR3 runs from the conserved cysteine through the conserved F or W. The D gene is left open where the match is weak. For some rows the clone size is stated as once, few or many, or as a class when expanded; others skip it.

V gene: TRBV12-5; D gene: NA; clone size: NA; J gene: TRBJ2-7; CDR3 length: 17; CDR3 protein: CASGLVQGIRGTYEQYF; CDR3 DNA: TGTGCTAGTGGTTTGGTTCAAGGGATCCGGGGAACCTACGAGCAGTACTTC
V gene: TRBV7-9; D gene: NA; clone size: NA; J gene: TRBJ2-2; CDR3 length: 16; CDR3 protein: CASSLSRGLHTGELFF; CDR3 DNA: TGTGCCAGCAGCTTATCCAGGGGCCTCCACACCGGGGAGCTGTTTTTT
V gene: TRBV7-9; D gene: NA; clone size: NA; J gene: TRBJ2-3; CDR3 length: 15; CDR3 protein: CASSLSLGPGDTQYF; CDR3 DNA: TGTGCCAGCAGCTTAAGTTTGGGGCCCGGGGATACGCAGTATTTT
V gene: TRBV10-3; D gene: NA; clone size: NA; J gene: TRBJ2-7; CDR3 length: 18; CDR3 protein: CAISEFLSEGLNLYEQYF; CDR3 DNA: TGTGCCATCAGTGAGTTCTTGTCGGAGGGCCTTAATCTCTACGAGCAGTACTTC
V gene: TRBV7-9; D gene: NA; clone size: NA; J gene: TRBJ1-6; CDR3 length: 17; CDR3 protein: CASSPNSGSSYNSPLHF; CDR3 DNA: TGTGCCAGCAGCCCCAATTCAGGGAGCTCCTATAATTCACCCCTCCACTTT
V gene: TRBV9; D gene: TRBD2; clone size: NA; J gene: TRBJ2-3; CDR3 length: 15; CDR3 protein: CASSVAAGGLDTQYF; CDR3 DNA: TGTGCCAGCAGCGTAGCAGCGGGGGGGCTAGATACGCAGTATTTT
V gene: TRBV7-9; D gene: TRBD1; clone size: NA; J gene: TRBJ1-4; CDR3 length: 16; CDR3 protein: CASSFFGQGGHEKLFF; CDR3 DNA: TGTGCCAGCAGCTTCTTCGGACAGGGAGGTCATGAAAAACTGTTTTTT
V gene: TRBV11-2; D gene: TRBD2; clone size: NA; J gene: TRBJ2-5; CDR3 length: 17; CDR3 protein: CASSLRDYPIPQETQYF; CDR3 DNA: TGTGCCAGCAGCCTACGGGACTACCCTATCCCCCAAGAGACCCAGTACTTC
V gene: TRBV7-9; D gene: NA; clone size: NA; J gene: TRBJ1-1; CDR3 length: 18; CDR3 protein: CASSLANLRFGPNTEAFF; CDR3 DNA: TGTGCCAGCAGCTTAGCAAATTTAAGATTTGGGCCGAACACTGAAGCTTTCTTT
V gene: TRBV10-3; D gene: TRBD2; clone size: once; J gene: TRBJ2-1; CDR3 length: 16; CDR3 protein: CAISGDGGSSYNEQFF; CDR3 DNA: TGTGCCATCAGTGGGGATGGCGGGAGCTCCTACAATGAGCAGTTCTTC
V gene: TRBV11-2; D gene: TRBD2; clone size: NA; J gene: TRBJ2-7; CDR3 length: 17; CDR3 protein: CASSLTTSGGAPYEQYF; CDR3 DNA: TGTGCCAGCAGCTTAACTACTTCGGGGGGGGCACCCTACGAGCAGTACTTC
V gene: TRBV27; D gene: NA; clone size: NA; J gene: TRBJ2-1; CDR3 length: 13; CDR3 protein: CATRPLAGYEQFF; CDR3 DNA: TGTGCCACCCGACCGCTGGCGGGGTATGAGCAGTTCTTC
V gene: TRBV7-3; D gene: TRBD1; clone size: once; J gene: TRBJ2-2; CDR3 length: 18; CDR3 protein: CASSPHSPGTANTGELFF; CDR3 DNA: TGTGCCAGCAGCCCCCATAGTCCCGGGACAGCGAACACCGGGGAGCTGTTTTTT
V gene: TRBV11-2; D gene: NA; clone size: NA; J gene: TRBJ2-1; CDR3 length: 12; CDR3 protein: CASSSGPIEQFF; CDR3 DNA: TGTGCCAGCAGCTCCGGTCCCATTGAGCAGTTCTTC
V gene: TRBV7-3; D gene: NA; clone size: NA; J gene: TRBJ2-1; CDR3 length: 13; CDR3 protein: CASSSGDWGRQFF; CDR3 DNA: TGTGCCAGCAGCTCGGGTGACTGGGGACGGCAGTTCTTC
V gene: TRBV6-5; D gene: NA; clone size: NA; J gene: TRBJ2-7; CDR3 length: 15; CDR3 protein: CASRPGQWSSYEQYF; CDR3 DNA: TGTGCCAGCAGACCCGGACAGTGGAGCTCCTACGAGCAGTACTTC
V gene: TRBV7-9; D gene: NA; clone size: NA; J gene: TRBJ2-7; CDR3 length: 13; CDR3 protein: CASSFLGSPEQYF; CDR3 DNA: TGTGCCAGCAGCTTCCTGGGTTCCCCCGAGCAGTACTTC
V gene: TRBV5-5; D gene: NA; clone size: NA; J gene: TRBJ1-2; CDR3 length: 12; CDR3 protein: CASSSYSYGYTF; CDR3 DNA: TGTGCCAGCAGCTCTTACAGCTATGGCTACACCTTC
V gene: TRBV12-2; D gene: NA; clone size: NA; J gene: TRBJ2-7; CDR3 length: 16; CDR3 protein: CASRLGSGQGDYEQYF; CDR3 DNA: TGTGCAAGTCGCTTAGGAAGTGGACAGGGGGACTACGAGCAGTACTTC
V gene: TRBV18; D gene: NA; clone size: NA; J gene: TRBJ1-5; CDR3 length: 15; CDR3 protein: CASSYGGPNNQPQHF; CDR3 DNA: TGTGCCAGCTCATACGGGGGACCAAACAATCAGCCCCAGCATTTT
V gene: TRBV6-1; D gene: TRBD1; clone size: NA; J gene: TRBJ2-1; CDR3 length: 15; CDR3 protein: CASSVLLLRGNEQFF; CDR3 DNA: TGTGCCAGCAGTGTCCTCCTCCTCAGGGGGAATGAGCAGTTCTTC
V gene: TRBV20-1; D gene: NA; clone size: NA; J gene: TRBJ2-1; CDR3 length: 10; CDR3 protein: CSARDNEQFF; CDR3 DNA: TGCAGTGCTAGAGATAATGAGCAGTTCTTC
V gene: TRBV10-3; D gene: NA; clone size: NA; J gene: TRBJ2-5; CDR3 length: 13; CDR3 protein: CAISERPQETQYF; CDR3 DNA: TGTGCCATCAGTGAGCGGCCCCAAGAGACCCAGTACTTC
V gene: TRBV5-4; D gene: TRBD1; clone size: NA; J gene: TRBJ1-6; CDR3 length: 15; CDR3 protein: CASSPDRGLVSPLHF; CDR3 DNA: TGTGCCAGCAGCCCAGACAGGGGGCTGGTCTCACCCCTCCACTTT
V gene: TRBV19; D gene: NA; clone size: NA; J gene: TRBJ1-4; CDR3 length: 13; CDR3 protein: CASSILGGHGLFF; CDR3 DNA: TGTGCCAGTAGTATCCTTGGGGGCCATGGACTGTTTTTT
V gene: TRBV18; D gene: NA; clone size: few; J gene: TRBJ1-5; CDR3 length: 13; CDR3 protein: CASSRTERQPQHF; CDR3 DNA: TGTGCCAGCTCACGCACCGAAAGACAGCCCCAGCATTTT
V gene: TRBV27; D gene: TRBD2; clone size: NA; J gene: TRBJ2-3; CDR3 length: 15; CDR3 protein: CASSILARRTDTQYF; CDR3 DNA: TGTGCCAGCAGTATACTAGCGAGAAGAACAGATACGCAGTATTTT
V gene: TRBV2; D gene: TRBD1; clone size: NA; J gene: TRBJ1-4; CDR3 length: 12; CDR3 protein: CASGQGPLKLFF; CDR3 DNA: TGTGCCAGTGGACAGGGCCCCCTAAAACTGTTTTTT
V gene: TRBV5-1; D gene: NA; clone size: NA; J gene: TRBJ1-5; CDR3 length: 15; CDR3 protein: CASSLAGEKGQPQHF; CDR3 DNA: TGCGCCAGCAGCTTGGCCGGGGAAAAGGGTCAGCCCCAGCATTTT
V gene: TRBV7-9; D gene: NA; clone size: NA; J gene: TRBJ2-3; CDR3 length: 14; CDR3 protein: CASTPRGETDTQYF; CDR3 DNA: TGTGCCAGCACCCCTCGAGGGGAGACAGATACGCAGTATTTT
V gene: TRBV6-6; D gene: NA; clone size: NA; J gene: TRBJ1-1; CDR3 length: 11; CDR3 protein: CASRGGLEAFF; CDR3 DNA: TGTGCCAGCAGGGGAGGGCTTGAAGCTTTCTTT
V gene: TRBV6-1; D gene: TRBD2; clone size: once; J gene: TRBJ2-5; CDR3 length: 15; CDR3 protein: CATHRLAGLGETQYF; CDR3 DNA: TGTGCCACCCACCGACTAGCGGGGTTGGGAGAGACCCAGTACTTC
V gene: TRBV5-1; D gene: NA; clone size: NA; J gene: TRBJ1-6; CDR3 length: 13; CDR3 protein: CASSLARNSPLHF; CDR3 DNA: TGCGCCAGCAGCTTGGCCCGAAATTCACCCCTCCACTTT
V gene: TRBV19; D gene: NA; clone size: once; J gene: TRBJ1-4; CDR3 length: 15; CDR3 protein: CASSIAREGNEKLFF; CDR3 DNA: TGTGCCAGTAGTATAGCCCGGGAAGGGAATGAAAAACTGTTTTTT
V gene: TRBV5-1; D gene: NA; clone size: NA; J gene: TRBJ1-2; CDR3 length: 14; CDR3 protein: CASSTIGGDHGYTF; CDR3 DNA: TGCGCCAGCAGCACGATAGGCGGGGATCATGGCTACACCTTC
V gene: TRBV11-2; D gene: NA; clone size: NA; J gene: TRBJ1-2; CDR3 length: 13; CDR3 protein: CASSSFTGDGYTF; CDR3 DNA: TGTGCCAGCAGCTCATTCACAGGAGATGGCTACACCTTC
V gene: TRBV27; D gene: NA; clone size: NA; J gene: TRBJ2-6; CDR3 length: 16; CDR3 protein: CATKLSSSPGANVLTF; CDR3 DNA: TGTGCCACTAAACTCTCTAGTTCCCCTGGGGCCAACGTCCTGACTTTC
V gene: TRBV12-5; D gene: NA; clone size: NA; J gene: TRBJ1-1; CDR3 length: 13; CDR3 protein: CASGVQGGTEAFF; CDR3 DNA: TGTGCTAGTGGTGTCCAGGGAGGCACTGAAGCTTTCTTT
V gene: TRBV5-6; D gene: NA; clone size: NA; J gene: TRBJ2-7; CDR3 length: 12; CDR3 protein: CASSFRTYEQYF; CDR3 DNA: TGTGCCAGCAGCTTTAGGACCTACGAGCAGTACTTC
V gene: TRBV29-1; D gene: NA; clone size: NA; J gene: TRBJ1-2; CDR3 length: 14; CDR3 protein: CSVEDLTHNYGYTF; CDR3 DNA: TGCAGCGTTGAAGATCTCACACATAACTATGGCTACACCTTC
V gene: TRBV5-1; D gene: NA; clone size: once; J gene: TRBJ1-3; CDR3 length: 14; CDR3 protein: CASSLSISGNTIYF; CDR3 DNA: TGCGCCAGCAGCTTGAGCATCTCTGGAAACACCATATATTTT
V gene: TRBV19; D gene: NA; clone size: NA; J gene: TRBJ2-7; CDR3 length: 14; CDR3 protein: CASSSSGRGKKQYF; CDR3 DNA: TGTGCCAGTAGTTCGTCAGGGCGGGGAAAAAAGCAGTACTTC
V gene: TRBV5-1; D gene: TRBD2; clone size: NA; J gene: TRBJ2-5; CDR3 length: 18; CDR3 protein: CASSETSGGNFVGETQYF; CDR3 DNA: TGCGCCAGCAGCGAGACTAGCGGGGGGAATTTCGTAGGGGAGACCCAGTACTTC
V gene: TRBV5-1; D gene: TRBD1; clone size: NA; J gene: TRBJ1-1; CDR3 length: 17; CDR3 protein: CASSLFVRQGVNTEAFF; CDR3 DNA: TGCGCCAGCAGCTTGTTCGTTCGACAGGGCGTGAACACTGAAGCTTTCTTT
V gene: TRBV6-5; D gene: TRBD1; clone size: NA; J gene: TRBJ1-5; CDR3 length: 15; CDR3 protein: CASGQGGAWDQPQHF; CDR3 DNA: TGTGCCAGCGGACAGGGGGGGGCCTGGGATCAGCCCCAGCATTTT
V gene: TRBV19; D gene: NA; clone size: NA; J gene: TRBJ2-4; CDR3 length: 15; CDR3 protein: CASSLEPRGANIQYF; CDR3 DNA: TGTGCCAGTAGCTTGGAGCCCAGGGGTGCAAACATTCAGTACTTC
V gene: TRBV5-1; D gene: TRBD2; clone size: NA; J gene: TRBJ2-3; CDR3 length: 16; CDR3 protein: CASSLVVTSGGDTQYF; CDR3 DNA: TGCGCCAGCAGCTTGGTTGTGACTAGCGGGGGAGATACGCAGTATTTT
V gene: TRBV5-4; D gene: NA; clone size: NA; J gene: TRBJ1-2; CDR3 length: 14; CDR3 protein: CASSLTTSNYGYTF; CDR3 DNA: TGTGCCAGCAGCTTGACGACATCTAACTATGGCTACACCTTC